The sequence of this TCR beta chain was determined in a study of T cell responses to AZD1222 COVID-19 vaccine. V was pared by 5 bases and J by 0 bases, with 1 base of the junction left unmatched. Germline V gives CDR1 MNHEY, CDR2 SVGAGI. The CDR3 runs to 15 residues. This table comes from immunoSEQ multiplex PCR, and its TCRdb copy is limited to in-frame clones, with some not included. The table records over 50,000 clones, 89% of them present only once. The TCR originated in an adult who received the AZD1222 COVID-19 vaccine. The V call is TRBV6-5, the J call TRBJ2-2; 9 bases line up with TRBD2. Sequences were derived from peripheral blood, sampled 28 days after the second AZD1222 dose. DNA for the CDR3: TGTGCCAGCAGTCGACTAGCGGCGAACACCGGGGAGCTGTTTTTT. The encoded protein is CASSRLAANTGELFF.